This T cell receptor beta chain comes out of a study of T-cell reconstitution after alpha-beta-depleted transplantation in children. Germline CDR1 is SGHRS and CDR2 is YFSETQ. The CDR3 runs to 15 residues. This clonotype came up many times. Its ends do not fully match the called genes, so a read error is possible. A TCRbeta library incorporating unique molecular identifiers was prepared. One entry per CDR3 protein results from TCRdb running MiXCR on the PCR reads. The sample has a few hundred thousand distinct CDR3 sequences; approximately 12% are singletons. The receptor was derived from a human donor who donated a stem cell graft to a child with combined immunodeficiency. Material: PBMCs from the stem cell graft donor, obtained from the stem cell graft. The chain uses TRBV5-1 and TRBJ2-1, with TRBD2 identical over 15 bases. CDR3 amino acids: CASSPGLAGGNEQFF. CDR3 bases: TGTGCCAGCAGTCCGGGACTAGCGGGGGGAAATGAGCAGTTCTTC.